The 29 T cell receptor beta chains given below trace back to one sample, sequenced in a study of blood T cell repertoires in COVID-19. The method was immunoSEQ multiplex PCR; TCRdb's version includes in-frame clones alone and lacks a portion of them. The profile shows more than 350,000 clones, about 90% of them singletons. The specimen was peripheral blood. All receptors come from a woman aged 25 to 39 with COVID-19, enrolled during active disease.

The rearrangement links TRBV18 to TRBJ2-2; 10 bases are a match to TRBD1. CDR1 and CDR2 (germline): KGHSH, LQKENI. The CDR3 covers 17 residues. Unmatched junction bases numbered 11, after V lost 2 bases and J lost 8 bases. The CDR3 coding sequence is TGTGCCAGCTCACCATGGACCAGACAGGGGGCGGCGGGGGAGCTGTTTTTT. As protein: CASSPWTRQGAAGELFF. Complete variable domain (other parts from reference TRBV18 and TRBJ2-2): NAGVMQNPRHLVRRRGQEARLRCSPMKGHSHVYWYRQLPEEGLKFMVYLQKENIIDESGMPKERFSAEFPKEGPSILRIQQVVRGDSAAYFCASSPWTRQGAAGELFFGEGSRLTVL.

The chain employs TRBV3-1 (or the pseudogene TRBV3-2) and TRBJ2-2; 10 bases agree with TRBD2. V was pared by 3 bases and J by 3 bases, with 19 bases of the junction left unmatched. CDR1 is LGHDT and CDR2 is YNNKEL in the germline V gene (reference sequence). This CDR3 has 21 residues. The CDR3: CASSHIGPRDPGLAYTGELFF. The CDR3 coding sequence is TGTGCCAGCAGCCATATCGGTCCTCGGGACCCGGGACTAGCGTACACCGGGGAGCTGTTTTTT.

The J gene is TRBJ1-2, the V gene TRBV6-5; 8 bases agree with TRBD1. Germline lookup yields CDR1 MNHEY and CDR2 SVGAGI. There are 13 residues in the CDR3. V gave up 6 bases and J gave up 6 bases; unmatched junction bases: 6. In DNA, the CDR3 is TGTGCCAGCAGACGAGGACAGGGTAATGGCTACACCTTC. Amino acids: CASRRGQGNGYTF.

The CDR3 region has the DNA TGCAGCGTCTTGGGGTTAGTAGCGGGAAGCACAGATACGCAGTATTTT. It yields the protein CSVLGLVAGSTDTQYF. The chain links TRBV29-1 to TRBJ2-3, with TRBD2 identical over 8 bases. Germline V gene sequence: CDR1 SQVTM, CDR2 ANQGSEA. Unmatched junction bases numbered 11, after V lost 6 bases and J lost 0 bases. This CDR3 spans 16 amino acids.

V usage is TRBV6-5 and J usage is TRBJ1-4; 10 nucleotides line up with TRBD1. The CDR3 is 14 residues long. The V and J ends lost 1 base and 8 bases, in that order; junction bases with no gene match: 1. Germline assignment: CDR1 MNHEY and CDR2 SVGAGI. The DNA for the CDR3 is TGTGCCAGCAGTTACTGGGACAGGGGCGAAAAACTGTTTTTT. Translating gives CASSYWDRGEKLFF.

This rearrangement joins TRBV4-3 to TRBJ1-4; D is possibly TRBD1 (6 bases). V shed 4 bases and J shed 4 bases, with 16 bases lying between them. Germline-derived CDR1 and CDR2 are LGHNA and YSLEER. The CDR3 spans 16 residues. The CDR3 sequence is CASSRSYRVGNEKLFF. The CDR3 nucleotides are TGCGCCAGCAGCCGCTCCTACAGGGTTGGTAATGAAAAACTGTTTTTT.

The chain joins TRBV2 to TRBJ1-5; a weak D match, TRBD1 (6 bases). This CDR3 contains 13 residues. V was shortened by 6 bases and J by 4 bases, with 10 bases between the two germline ends. The germline V gene has CDR1 SNHLY and CDR2 FYNNEI. CDR3 sequence: CASRDRINQPQHF. In nucleotides, the CDR3 is TGTGCCAGCAGGGACAGAATTAATCAGCCCCAGCATTTT.

DNA for the CDR3: TGTGCCAGCAGAGGGGGCCGGGAGACCCAGTACTTC. This encodes CASRGGRETQYF. This chain links TRBV6-5 with TRBJ2-5; TRBD1 matches 7 bases. CDR1 is MNHEY and CDR2 is SVGAGI in the germline V gene. With V trimmed by 6 bases and J by 5 bases, 3 bases remained unmatched. This CDR3 has 12 amino acids.

V usage is TRBV5-6 and J usage is TRBJ1-3, with D perhaps TRBD1 (6 bases). CDR3 length: 15 amino acids. V was clipped by 4 bases and J by 1 base, with 12 bases between them. The germline CDR1 and CDR2 sequences are SGHDT and YYEEEE. The chain's CDR3 is CASSRPTGSGNTIYF. DNA of the CDR3: TGTGCCAGCAGCCGGCCAACAGGGTCTGGAAACACCATATATTTT.

This clone was seen more than once but under ten times. The V call is TRBV29-1, the J call TRBJ1-1; TRBD1 matches 7 bases. Trimming cost V 3 bases and J 1 base; bases outside gene matches: 8. CDR1 is SQVTM, CDR2 ANQGSEA, per germline. The CDR3 runs to 15 residues. CDR3 sequence (DNA): TGCAGCGTTGATCACAGGGGAGGTGGGAACACTGAAGCTTTCTTT. Its protein is CSVDHRGGGNTEAFF.

The chain has TRBV2 and TRBJ1-5; D is unresolved. The CDR3 is 13 amino acids. The ends were cut back, 8 bases at V and 4 bases at J, with 12 bases in the middle. The germline CDR1 and CDR2 sequences are SNHLY and FYNNEI. CDR3 residues: CASHNRGNQPQHF. For the CDR3, the DNA is TGTGCCAGCCACAACCGGGGTAATCAGCCCCAGCATTTT.

This chain uses TRBV28 with TRBJ2-3; D is unclear. Trimming removed 7 bases from V and 3 bases from J, with 5 bases in between. The CDR3 sequence is 11 residues long. Germline CDR1 is MDHEN and CDR2 is SYDVKM. The CDR3 DNA reads TGTGCCAGCACCCGGACAGATACGCAGTATTTT. Translating it yields CASTRTDTQYF.

This clone was counted a single time. This chain uses TRBV5-6 with TRBJ1-6, with TRBD1 matching 7 bases. CDR1 is SGHDT and CDR2 is YYEEEE in the germline V gene. The CDR3 loop spans 15 amino acids. V shed 1 base, J shed 8 bases, and the junction held 6 bases outside the gene matches. The CDR3 sequence is CASSLNRGFDSPLHF. The CDR3 DNA follows: TGTGCCAGCAGCTTGAACAGGGGTTTTGATTCACCCCTCCACTTT.

The CDR3 DNA reads as TGTGCCATCAGTGCCTCCGGACGGGACTACGAGCAGTACTTC. Translated, it gives CAISASGRDYEQYF. The chain recombines TRBV10-3 with TRBJ2-7, with D possibly matching TRBD2 (5 bases). CDR3 length: 14 residues. The ends were cut back, 4 bases at V and 3 bases at J, with 13 bases in the middle. Germline loops: CDR1 ENHRY, CDR2 SYGVKD.

The rearrangement joins TRBV15 to TRBJ2-1, with 9 bases lining up with TRBD1. The CDR3 has 15 residues. Germline lookup yields CDR1 LNHNV and CDR2 YYDKDF (reference sequence). V was clipped by 5 bases and J by 7 bases; unmatched bases: 9. The DNA of the CDR3 is TGTGCCACCAGCGCCGGGACAGGGAGGGTGAATGAGCAGTTCTTC. It codes for CATSAGTGRVNEQFF. Supplemented by reference TRBV15 and TRBJ2-1, the full variable domain reads DAMVIQNPRYQVTQFGKPVTLSCSQTLNHNVMYWYQQKSSQAPKLLFHYYDKDFNNEADTPDNFQSRRPNTSFCFLDIRSPGLGDTAMYLCATSAGTGRVNEQFFGPGTRLTVL.

This clone was seen a few times. CDR3 in DNA: TGTGCCAGCAGTGACAGGGAGAACACTGAAGCTTTCTTT. Amino acid sequence: CASSDRENTEAFF. J is TRBJ1-1 and V is TRBV2, with D tentatively TRBD1 (5 bases). This CDR3 region has 13 residues. V dropped 3 bases and J dropped 1 base, with 6 bases sitting between them. From germline, CDR1 is SNHLY and CDR2 FYNNEI.

The genes are TRBV28 and TRBJ2-4; 8 positions agree with TRBD2. There are 17 residues in the CDR3. The V gene end was trimmed by 5 bases and the J gene end by 0 bases; junction bases not matched to a gene: 9. In germline, CDR1 is MDHEN, CDR2 SYDVKM. The CDR3 region is CASSPLGSGAAKNIQYF. In DNA, the CDR3 is TGTGCCAGCAGTCCTCTAGGTAGCGGGGCAGCCAAAAACATTCAGTACTTC.

V is TRBV9 and J is TRBJ1-6, with TRBD1 as a possible D gene (5 bases). There are 14 residues in the CDR3. With 0 bases removed from V and 11 bases from J, the gap between germline ends came to 12 bases. Germline CDR1 is SGDLS and CDR2 is YYNGEE. This CDR3 reads CASSVESGFAPLHF. For the CDR3, the DNA is TGTGCCAGCAGCGTAGAATCAGGGTTCGCACCCCTCCACTTT.

This chain joins TRBV4-2 and TRBJ2-2; no firm D call. The CDR3 extends over 15 amino acids. Looked up from germline, CDR1 is LGHNA and CDR2 is YNFKEQ. Trimming left V 1 base short and J 1 base short, with 7 bases between. DNA for the CDR3: TGTGCCAGCAGCCAAGGCGACATGAACACCGGGGAGCTGTTTTTT. Translated, it gives CASSQGDMNTGELFF.

The chain links TRBV19 to TRBJ2-3; TRBD1 matches 9 bases. V lost 4 bases to trimming and J lost 2 bases; unmatched junction nucleotides: 7. The CDR3 is made up of 16 amino acids. In germline, CDR1 is LNHDA, CDR2 SQIVND (reference sequence). In nucleotides, the CDR3 is TGTGCCAGTAGTACCGGGACAGGGCAATTCACAGATACGCAGTATTTT. Its protein is CASSTGTGQFTDTQYF.

The gene calls are TRBV7-2 and TRBJ1-3; 8 bases match TRBD1. CDR3 length: 17 residues. V dropped 5 bases and J dropped 0; count of bases not matched to a gene: 9. CDR1 and CDR2 from the germline V gene are SGHTA and FQGNSA. CDR3 nucleotide sequence: TGTGCCAGCAGCCCTCGGACAGGGATGAGCTCTGGAAACACCATATATTTT. Its translation is CASSPRTGMSSGNTIYF. Full variable domain (missing parts from reference TRBV7-2 and TRBJ1-3): GAGVSQSPSNKVTEKGKDVELRCDPISGHTALYWYRQSLGQGLEFLIYFQGNSAPDKSGLPSDRFSAERTGGSVSTLTIQRTQQEDSAVYLCASSPRTGMSSGNTIYFGEGSWLTVV.

V gene TRBV10-3 combines with J gene TRBJ2-5, with a tentative D call TRBD2 (5 bases). This CDR3 is 14 amino acids long. The germline V gene encodes CDR1 ENHRY and CDR2 SYGVKD. V was cut by 6 bases and J by 2 bases, with 13 bases left in between. The CDR3 DNA reads TGTGCCATCAGACCCACTAGAACTCAAGAGACCCAGTACTTC. Its protein is CAIRPTRTQETQYF.

The J gene is TRBJ2-7, the V gene TRBV7-2; D is uncertain. V gave up 1 base and J gave up 3 bases, with 10 bases separating them. Per germline, CDR1 SGHTA and CDR2 FQGNSA. The CDR3 spans 14 residues. Here the CDR3 DNA reads TGTGCCAGCAGCTTAGGGGCAGGAAACTACGAGCAGTACTTC. Amino acid sequence: CASSLGAGNYEQYF.

The chain combines TRBV19 with TRBJ1-4, with TRBD1 as a possible D gene (5 bases). Between the trimmed V and J ends, which lost 2 bases and 5 bases, there was a span of 15 bases. Germline-derived CDR1 and CDR2 are LNHDA and SQIVND (reference sequence). The CDR3 covers 16 residues. This CDR3 reads CASSINYWGENEKLFF. The CDR3 DNA is TGTGCCAGTAGTATAAATTATTGGGGGGAGAATGAAAAACTGTTTTTT. The full variable domain, with the rest looked up from reference TRBV19 and TRBJ1-4, is DGGITQSPKYLFRKEGQNVTLSCEQNLNHDAMYWYRQDPGQGLRLIYYSQIVNDFQKGDIAEGYSVSREKKESFPLTVTSAQKNPTAFYLCASSINYWGENEKLFFGSGTQLSVL.

The J gene is TRBJ2-1, the V gene TRBV28, with 7 bases identical to TRBD2. Trimming took 1 base from V and 5 from J; bases not matched to a gene: 23. The germline V gene has CDR1 MDHEN and CDR2 SYDVKM. This CDR3 is 21 amino acids long. In nucleotides, the CDR3 is TGTGCCAGCAGTTTATCCACCGGCCGACAAAAGGCGGGAGCCACGCACAATGAGCAGTTCTTC. Its translation is CASSLSTGRQKAGATHNEQFF.

V and J are TRBV21-1 and TRBJ2-7; the table's D call TRBD2 went unverified against the DNA. TRBV21-1 is tagged as a pseudogene. The CDR3 contains 13 residues. CDR3 sequence (DNA): TGTGCCAGCAGCAAAGCGCTAATCTACGAGCAGTACGTC. Its protein is CASSKALIYEQYV.

This chain links TRBV12-3 or TRBV12-4 with TRBJ2-3, with unresolved D. The CDR3 is made up of 11 amino acids. The V gene lost 7 bases and the J gene lost 3 bases, with 5 bases spanning the gap. Here the CDR3 reads CASTSTDTQYF. The CDR3 DNA reads TGTGCCAGCACCTCGACAGATACGCAGTATTTT.

The CDR3 region is CASSPPRRNEAFF. The CDR3, as DNA: TGTGCCAGCAGCCCCCCTAGGCGTAACGAAGCTTTCTTT. The rearrangement joins TRBV6-6 to TRBJ1-1; D is ambiguous. Germline-derived CDR1 and CDR2 are MNHNY and SVGAGI (reference sequence). The ends were cut back, 6 bases at V and 8 bases at J, with 16 bases in the middle. The CDR3 runs to 13 residues.

V and J are TRBV5-1 and TRBJ1-2, with D possibly matching TRBD1 (5 bases). V was shortened by 2 bases and J by 0 bases, with 11 bases between the two germline ends. The CDR3 covers 15 residues. CDR1 and CDR2 (germline): SGHRS, YFSETQ. CDR3 residues: CASSFGTGANYGYTF. The DNA for the CDR3 is TGCGCCAGCAGCTTTGGGACGGGAGCTAACTATGGCTACACCTTC.